A selection of T cell receptor beta chains follows, all from one sample in a study of Tregs in tolerant kidney transplant recipients. The data were produced by immunoSEQ multiplex PCR, yet TCRdb's version contains in-frame clones alone and is incomplete. The sample includes 60,000 to 95,000 clones, 95% to 98% of them seen just once. The source material was CD4+ T cells from blood, sampled before the transplant. The receptors come from a human donor who received a combined kidney and bone marrow transplant. CDR3s include the opening cysteine and the closing phenylalanine or tryptophan. Fields, in order: clone size, D gene, J gene, V gene, CDR3 protein, CDR3 DNA. The D gene is left open where the match is weak. Some rows mark clone size as missing; the rest say once, few, many or name a class of expanded clone.

size: -; D: TRBD2; J: TRBJ2-1; V: TRBV29-1; CDR3: CSVEDAPSGSLKFYNEQFF; DNA: TGCAGCGTTGAAGACGCCCCTAGCGGGAGCTTAAAATTTTACAATGAGCAGTTCTTC
size: -; D: -; J: TRBJ2-7; V: TRBV5-1; CDR3: CASSLDTDSYEQYF; DNA: TGCGCCAGCAGCTTGGATACTGATTCCTACGAGCAGTACTTC
size: -; D: TRBD2; J: TRBJ2-2; V: TRBV14; CDR3: CASSQTLREVNTGELFF; DNA: TGTGCCAGCAGCCAAACTTTGCGGGAGGTAAACACCGGGGAGCTGTTTTTT
size: -; D: -; J: TRBJ2-7; V: TRBV7-6; CDR3: CASSTRLGQLGEQYF; DNA: TGTGCCAGCAGCACCCGCCTTGGACAGTTGGGTGAGCAGTACTTC
size: -; D: -; J: TRBJ2-3; V: TRBV18; CDR3: CASSPLGVSSTDTQYF; DNA: TGTGCCAGCTCACCACTGGGCGTATCTAGCACAGATACGCAGTATTTT
size: -; D: TRBD2; J: TRBJ2-1; V: TRBV6-1; CDR3: CASSGRLAGAYNEQFF; DNA: TGTGCCAGCAGTGGACGACTAGCGGGGGCCTACAATGAGCAGTTCTTC
size: -; D: -; J: TRBJ1-2; V: TRBV19; CDR3: CASSTQARRGIYGYTF; DNA: TGTGCCAGTAGTACCCAAGCCCGAAGGGGCATTTATGGCTACACCTTC
size: -; D: TRBD2; J: TRBJ2-3; V: TRBV7-2; CDR3: CASRTSGGGSDTQYF; DNA: TGTGCCAGCAGAACTAGCGGGGGGGGCTCAGATACGCAGTATTTT
size: -; D: TRBD2; J: TRBJ2-1; V: TRBV4-1; CDR3: CASSLSGSSYNEQFF; DNA: TGCGCCAGCAGCCTCAGCGGGAGCTCCTACAATGAGCAGTTCTTC
size: -; D: TRBD1; J: TRBJ2-3; V: TRBV5-8; CDR3: CASSLDRGADTQYF; DNA: TGTGCCAGCAGCTTGGACAGGGGGGCAGATACGCAGTATTTT
size: -; D: -; J: TRBJ1-2; V: TRBV19; CDR3: CASSIPGLNYGYTF; DNA: TGTGCCAGTAGTATCCCGGGACTTAACTATGGCTACACCTTC
size: -; D: TRBD2; J: TRBJ2-3; V: TRBV5-1; CDR3: CASIAGEEDTQYF; DNA: TGCGCCAGCATAGCGGGAGAAGAGGATACGCAGTATTTT
size: -; D: TRBD1; J: TRBJ1-6; V: TRBV5-6; CDR3: CASSLPGTDYNSPLHF; DNA: TGTGCCAGCAGCTTGCCCGGGACAGACTATAATTCACCCCTCCACTTT
size: -; D: TRBD1; J: TRBJ1-2; V: TRBV15; CDR3: CATSREARGYYGYTF; DNA: TGTGCCACCAGCAGAGAGGCCAGGGGGTACTATGGCTACACCTTC
size: -; D: -; J: TRBJ2-6; V: TRBV15; CDR3: CATSRGQGHSGANVLTF; DNA: TGTGCCACCAGCAGAGGGCAGGGGCACTCTGGGGCCAACGTCCTGACTTTC
size: once; D: -; J: TRBJ1-1; V: TRBV6-5; CDR3: CASSSLGQNTEAFF; DNA: TGTGCCAGCAGTAGCCTTGGACAGAACACTGAAGCTTTCTTT
size: -; D: TRBD1; J: TRBJ1-5; V: TRBV7-2; CDR3: CASSLTFGQGSNQPQHF; DNA: TGTGCCAGCAGCTTAACCTTCGGACAGGGGAGCAATCAGCCCCAGCATTTT
size: -; D: TRBD1; J: TRBJ2-5; V: TRBV25-1; CDR3: CATMPRKGARETQYF; DNA: TGTGCCACCATGCCCCGAAAGGGGGCTCGGGAGACCCAGTACTTC
size: -; D: -; J: TRBJ2-1; V: TRBV4-3; CDR3: CASSQGGFAEQFF; DNA: TGCGCCAGCAGCCAAGGAGGTTTCGCTGAGCAGTTCTTC
size: -; D: -; J: TRBJ1-2; V: TRBV7-2; CDR3: CASSYNLRDPRGYTF; DNA: TGTGCCAGCAGCTATAACCTCAGGGATCCTCGTGGCTACACCTTC
size: -; D: TRBD1; J: TRBJ2-7; V: TRBV5-6; CDR3: CASSSTTGYLGDF; DNA: TGTGCCAGCAGCTCTACGACAGGGTATCTCGGGGACTTC
size: -; D: TRBD1; J: TRBJ1-2; V: TRBV18; CDR3: CASSREYSDRGQDGYTF; DNA: TGTGCCAGCTCCCGCGAATACTCGGACAGGGGACAGGATGGCTACACCTTC
size: -; D: TRBD1; J: TRBJ1-2; V: TRBV15; CDR3: CATSRDTGVPHLNYGYTF; DNA: TGTGCCACCAGCAGAGATACAGGGGTCCCCCACCTTAACTATGGCTACACCTTC
size: -; D: -; J: TRBJ2-5; V: TRBV7-2; CDR3: CASSLRGGSETQYF; DNA: TGTGCCAGCAGCTTAAGGGGCGGATCGGAGACCCAGTACTTC
size: -; D: TRBD2; J: TRBJ2-1; V: TRBV27; CDR3: CASSLPLAGDYFF; DNA: TGTGCCAGCAGTCTACCCCTGGCGGGAGACTATTTCTTC
size: -; D: -; J: TRBJ1-4; V: TRBV18; CDR3: CASSRARAEKLFF; DNA: TGTGCCAGCTCGCGAGCGAGGGCTGAAAAACTGTTTTTT
size: -; D: TRBD1; J: TRBJ2-5; V: TRBV13; CDR3: CASSNRDRKETQYF; DNA: TGTGCCAGCAGCAATCGGGACAGAAAAGAGACCCAGTACTTC
size: -; D: -; J: TRBJ1-2; V: TRBV10-1; CDR3: CASSERGGYTF; DNA: TGCGCCAGCAGTGAGAGGGGTGGCTACACCTTC
size: -; D: TRBD1; J: TRBJ2-7; V: TRBV9; CDR3: CASSPSPGTGSYEQYF; DNA: TGTGCCAGCAGCCCCTCCCCCGGGACAGGTAGCTACGAGCAGTACTTC
size: once; D: TRBD2; J: TRBJ2-2; V: TRBV19; CDR3: CASSPRLARENTGELFF; DNA: TGTGCCAGTAGCCCCAGACTAGCTCGAGAGAACACCGGGGAGCTGTTTTTT
size: -; D: -; J: TRBJ2-2; V: TRBV6-1; CDR3: CASSEGAGNTGELFF; DNA: TGTGCCAGCAGTGAAGGGGCAGGGAACACCGGGGAGCTGTTTTTT
size: -; D: TRBD1; J: TRBJ2-5; V: TRBV7-6; CDR3: CASSLAGQGETQYF; DNA: TGTGCCAGCAGCTTAGCGGGACAGGGGGAGACCCAGTACTTC
size: -; D: TRBD1; J: TRBJ1-2; V: TRBV7-2; CDR3: CASSHGTGPHYGYTF; DNA: TGTGCCAGCAGCCACGGGACAGGGCCCCACTATGGCTACACCTTC
size: -; D: TRBD1; J: TRBJ2-7; V: TRBV5-1; CDR3: CASSLGTGRSRSTIYEQYF; DNA: TGCGCCAGCAGCTTGGGGACAGGGCGGTCGCGCTCGACCATCTACGAGCAGTACTTC
size: -; D: -; J: TRBJ2-2; V: TRBV6-1; CDR3: CASSEEVGRGTGELFF; DNA: TGTGCCAGCAGTGAAGAAGTAGGTCGGGGGACCGGGGAGCTGTTTTTT
size: -; D: TRBD1; J: TRBJ2-7; V: TRBV5-8; CDR3: CASSGTGRSSYEQYF; DNA: TGTGCCAGCAGCGGGACAGGGCGTAGCTCCTACGAGCAGTACTTC
size: -; D: TRBD2; J: TRBJ2-1; V: TRBV11-2; CDR3: CASSLALAAYNEQFF; DNA: TGTGCCAGCAGCTTAGCTCTAGCGGCCTACAATGAGCAGTTCTTC
size: -; D: TRBD1; J: TRBJ2-7; V: TRBV7-2; CDR3: CASRLRQGTPEQYF; DNA: TGTGCCAGCAGACTTAGACAGGGGACCCCCGAGCAGTACTTC
size: -; D: -; J: TRBJ2-1; V: TRBV7-2; CDR3: CASSLALVVGSEQFF; DNA: TGTGCCAGCAGCTTAGCGCTCGTGGTGGGCAGTGAGCAGTTCTTC
size: -; D: TRBD1; J: TRBJ1-4; V: TRBV7-2; CDR3: CASSLALDRVGEKLFF; DNA: TGTGCCAGCAGCTTAGCGCTGGACAGGGTGGGTGAAAAACTGTTTTTT
size: -; D: -; J: TRBJ1-2; V: TRBV20-1; CDR3: CSAAASYGYTF; DNA: TGCAGTGCCGCGGCCTCCTATGGCTACACCTTC
size: -; D: -; J: TRBJ2-1; V: TRBV9; CDR3: CASSVAGRDEQFF; DNA: TGTGCCAGCAGCGTAGCCGGGAGAGATGAGCAGTTCTTC
size: -; D: TRBD2; J: TRBJ2-1; V: TRBV6-5; CDR3: CASKRDWGYNEQFF; DNA: TGTGCCAGCAAGCGGGACTGGGGGTACAATGAGCAGTTCTTC
size: -; D: TRBD1; J: TRBJ1-2; V: TRBV7-3; CDR3: CASSLTFGTGETF; DNA: TGTGCCAGCAGCTTAACGTTTGGGACAGGGGAAACCTTC
size: -; D: -; J: TRBJ1-6; V: TRBV7-9; CDR3: CASSLGGLGSPLHF; DNA: TGTGCCAGCAGCTTAGGGGGGCTAGGCTCACCCCTCCACTTT
size: once; D: -; J: TRBJ1-6; V: TRBV7-9; CDR3: CASSLNPDNSPLHF; DNA: TGTGCCAGCAGCTTAAATCCGGATAATTCACCCCTCCACTTT
size: -; D: -; J: TRBJ2-3; V: TRBV6-4; CDR3: CASSDQGTDTQYF; DNA: TGTGCCAGCAGTGACCAGGGCACAGATACGCAGTATTTT
size: -; D: TRBD2; J: TRBJ2-5; V: TRBV25-1; CDR3: CASSDATSAETQYF; DNA: TGTGCCAGCAGTGACGCGACTAGCGCAGAGACCCAGTACTTC
size: -; D: TRBD1; J: TRBJ2-2; V: TRBV11-3; CDR3: CASSSRDRGAELFF; DNA: TGTGCCAGCAGCTCCCGGGACAGGGGGGCGGAGCTGTTTTTT
size: -; D: TRBD2; J: TRBJ2-3; V: TRBV19; CDR3: CASSIPTSGRSFNKKYF; DNA: TGTGCCAGTAGTATCCCGACTAGCGGGAGGTCCTTCAATAAGAAGTATTTT
size: -; D: TRBD2; J: TRBJ2-2; V: TRBV7-2; CDR3: CASSFVSGGTGELFF; DNA: TGTGCCAGCAGCTTCGTTAGCGGGGGCACCGGGGAGCTGTTTTTT
size: once; D: TRBD2; J: TRBJ2-1; V: TRBV9; CDR3: CASSVSTSDSYNEQFF; DNA: TGTGCCAGCAGCGTTTCGACTAGCGATTCCTACAATGAGCAGTTCTTC
size: -; D: TRBD2; J: TRBJ2-7; V: TRBV27; CDR3: CASAATSGRREQYF; DNA: TGTGCCAGCGCGGCGACTAGCGGGAGACGTGAGCAGTACTTC
size: -; D: -; J: TRBJ2-3; V: TRBV2; CDR3: CASSERSGPDTQYF; DNA: TGTGCCAGCAGTGAGCGGAGCGGTCCAGATACGCAGTATTTT
size: -; D: TRBD2; J: TRBJ2-5; V: TRBV6-5; CDR3: CASSYLRGGRETQYF; DNA: TGTGCCAGCAGTTACCTGCGGGGGGGCCGAGAGACCCAGTACTTC
size: -; D: TRBD1; J: TRBJ2-7; V: TRBV27; CDR3: CASSFRQGRYEQYF; DNA: TGTGCCAGCAGTTTTAGACAGGGGAGATACGAGCAGTACTTC
size: -; D: TRBD1; J: TRBJ2-5; V: TRBV5-1; CDR3: CASSRGQGEETQYF; DNA: TGCGCCAGCAGCCGGGGACAGGGCGAAGAGACCCAGTACTTC
size: -; D: TRBD1; J: TRBJ2-1; V: TRBV5-1; CDR3: CASSLNGQGGNEQFF; DNA: TGCGCCAGCAGCTTGAACGGACAGGGGGGCAATGAGCAGTTCTTC
size: -; D: TRBD1; J: TRBJ1-2; V: TRBV5-4; CDR3: CASSLSGTGTPIGYGYTF; DNA: TGTGCCAGCAGCTTGTCGGGGACAGGGACCCCAATAGGATATGGCTACACCTTC
size: -; D: -; J: TRBJ1-5; V: TRBV7-9; CDR3: CASSYRRGVDQPQHF; DNA: TGTGCCAGCAGCTATAGGCGGGGCGTGGATCAGCCCCAGCATTTT